Relative to its sample, the clone carrying this T cell receptor (beta chain) is medium-sized. The sample belongs to a study of early T cells in non-severe SARS-CoV-2 infection. Unmatched junction bases numbered 24, after V lost 6 bases and J lost 2 bases. There are 20 residues in the CDR3. Researchers attached unique molecular identifiers to individual cDNA molecules. Each CDR3 protein is one row after TCRdb ran MiXCR on the 5' RACE reads. Seen here are 15,000 to 25,000 distinct CDR3 sequences, more than 4% observed once, and the top ten hold about 7.2%. Input material: whole blood. The clonotype originates from an adult who was a healthcare worker with PCR-confirmed SARS-CoV-2 infection or an uninfected control (not recorded which). V and J are TRBV12-3 or TRBV12-4 and TRBJ1-1; 7 bases align to TRBD1. DNA for the CDR3: TGTGCCAGCAGCCCGAAAAGGGATCTAATCGGTAGGGGGCAAAACACTGAAGCTTTCTTT. Encoded protein: CASSPKRDLIGRGQNTEAFF.